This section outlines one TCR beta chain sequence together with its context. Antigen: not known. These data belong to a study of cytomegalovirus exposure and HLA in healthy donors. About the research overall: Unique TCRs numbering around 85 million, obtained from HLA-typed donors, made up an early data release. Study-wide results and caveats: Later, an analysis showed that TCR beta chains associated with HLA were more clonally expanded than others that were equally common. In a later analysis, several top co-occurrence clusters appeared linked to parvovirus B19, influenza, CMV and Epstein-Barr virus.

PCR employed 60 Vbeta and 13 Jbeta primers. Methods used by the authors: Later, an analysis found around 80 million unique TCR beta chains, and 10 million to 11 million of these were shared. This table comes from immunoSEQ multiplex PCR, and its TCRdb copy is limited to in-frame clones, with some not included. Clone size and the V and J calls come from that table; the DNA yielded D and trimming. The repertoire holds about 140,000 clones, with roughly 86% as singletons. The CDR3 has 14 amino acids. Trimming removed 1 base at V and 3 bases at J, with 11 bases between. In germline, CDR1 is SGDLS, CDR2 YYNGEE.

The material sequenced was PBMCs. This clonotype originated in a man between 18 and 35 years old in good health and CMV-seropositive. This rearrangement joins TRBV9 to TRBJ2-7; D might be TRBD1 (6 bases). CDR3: CASSVKTGSYEQYF. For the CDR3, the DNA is TGTGCCAGCAGCGTAAAAACAGGGAGCTACGAGCAGTACTTC.